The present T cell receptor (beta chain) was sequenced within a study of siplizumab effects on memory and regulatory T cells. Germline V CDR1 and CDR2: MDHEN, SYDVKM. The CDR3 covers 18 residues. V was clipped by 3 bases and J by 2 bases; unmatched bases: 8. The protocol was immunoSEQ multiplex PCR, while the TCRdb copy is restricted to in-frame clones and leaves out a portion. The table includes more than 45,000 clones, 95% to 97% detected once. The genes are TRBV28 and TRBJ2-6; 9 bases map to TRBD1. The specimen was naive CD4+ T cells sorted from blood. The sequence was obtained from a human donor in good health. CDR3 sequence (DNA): TGTGCCAGCAGTTTTGAAACAGGGGGCTCTGCTGGGGCCAACGTCCTGACTTTC. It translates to CASSFETGGSAGANVLTF.